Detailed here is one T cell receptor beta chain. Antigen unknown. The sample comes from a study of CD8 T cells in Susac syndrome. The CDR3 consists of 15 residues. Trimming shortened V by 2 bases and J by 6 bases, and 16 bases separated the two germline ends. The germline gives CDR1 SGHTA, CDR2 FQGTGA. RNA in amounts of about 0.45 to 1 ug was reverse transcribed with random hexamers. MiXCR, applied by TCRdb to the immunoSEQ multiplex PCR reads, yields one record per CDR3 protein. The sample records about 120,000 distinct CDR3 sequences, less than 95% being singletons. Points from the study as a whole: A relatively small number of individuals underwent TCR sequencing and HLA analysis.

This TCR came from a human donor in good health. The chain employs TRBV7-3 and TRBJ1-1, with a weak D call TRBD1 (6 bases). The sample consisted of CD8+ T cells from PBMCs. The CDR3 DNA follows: TGTGCCAGCAGCTTAGTTGCAGGGGAGATCGCTGAAGCTTTCTTT. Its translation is CASSLVAGEIAEAFF.